This is a list of T cell receptor beta chains from one sample in a study of T cells after somatic rescue of genetic block. TCRdb's copy holds only in-frame clones and misses some; the assay was immunoSEQ multiplex PCR. Found here are more than 13,000 clones, about 65% of them singletons; the top ten hold roughly 20%. Material: peripheral blood mononuclear cells (PBMCs). These receptors originate from a boy aged 10-17 years. The CDR3 runs from the conserved cysteine through the conserved F or W. A D gene is named only where the DNA matches it firmly. Only part of the rows carry a size: once, few, many, or a class if the clone is expanded.

size,length,J,D,V,DNA,CDR3
.,14,TRBJ2-1,TRBD1,TRBV9,TGTGCCAGCAGCGTAGGGACAGGGTACAATGAGCAGTTCTTC,CASSVGTGYNEQFF
.,14,TRBJ2-7,.,TRBV29-1,TGCAGCGTTGGAAGCAGGGGAGGTTCCCACGAGCAGTACTTC,CSVGSRGGSHEQYF
.,16,TRBJ1-2,TRBD1,TRBV5-5,TGTGCCAGCAGCTTGGGGAGGGACAGGGTATACTATGGCTACACCTTC,CASSLGRDRVYYGYTF
.,14,TRBJ2-1,.,TRBV7-9,TGTGCCAGCCACGAAGGGGCGGCCTACAATGAGCAGTTCTTC,CASHEGAAYNEQFF
.,14,TRBJ2-5,.,TRBV4-1,TGCGCCAGCAGCCAAGCACCAGCGCGAGAGACCCAGTACTTC,CASSQAPARETQYF
.,13,TRBJ2-3,.,TRBV11-3,TGTGCCAGCAGCCTCCAAGACGGAGATACGCAGTATTTT,CASSLQDGDTQYF
few,14,TRBJ2-4,.,TRBV19,TGTGCCAGTAGTACCCCAGGAGCCAAAAACATTCAGTACTTC,CASSTPGAKNIQYF
.,15,TRBJ1-4,.,TRBV10-3,TGTGCCATCAGTGAGTCACTGAAAACTAATGAAAAACTGTTTTTT,CAISESLKTNEKLFF
.,14,TRBJ1-2,.,TRBV6-5,TGTGCCAGCACCCAGACAGGAGGCAACTATGGCTACACCTTC,CASTQTGGNYGYTF
.,13,TRBJ2-1,TRBD2,TRBV10-3,TGTGCCATCGGGACTAGCGGGAACAATGAGCAGTTCTTC,CAIGTSGNNEQFF
few,16,TRBJ2-1,TRBD2,TRBV9,TGTGCCAGCAGCGTAGAACTAGCGGGTTCCTACAATGAGCAGTTCTTC,CASSVELAGSYNEQFF
.,15,TRBJ1-1,.,TRBV6-5,TGTGCCAGCAGTTACTCTTCGGCGGCGAACACTGAAGCTTTCTTT,CASSYSSAANTEAFF
.,16,TRBJ1-5,.,TRBV6-5,TGTGCCAGCAGTTACTCGTCCCAGTTTCGCAATCAGCCCCAGCATTTT,CASSYSSQFRNQPQHF
.,14,TRBJ1-2,.,TRBV28,TGTGCCAGCAGTTTAGGGGGGGTGATCTATGGCTACACCTTC,CASSLGGVIYGYTF
.,14,TRBJ2-5,TRBD2,TRBV5-1,TGCGCCAGCAGCTTGAGGGAGGGCTCGGAGACCCAGTACTTC,CASSLREGSETQYF
.,15,TRBJ2-7,.,TRBV7-9,TGTGCCAGCAGCTTAACCGGAACCCCCGCCTACGAGCAGTACTTC,CASSLTGTPAYEQYF
.,12,TRBJ2-3,.,TRBV7-9,TGTGCCAGCAGCTATCGTACAGATACGCAGTATTTT,CASSYRTDTQYF
few,14,TRBJ2-3,.,TRBV5-1,TGCGCCAGCAGCTTGACAGCTAGCACAGATACGCAGTATTTT,CASSLTASTDTQYF
.,15,TRBJ1-2,.,TRBV5-8,TGTGCCAGCAGCTTGTATGACTCATCTAACTATGGCTACACCTTC,CASSLYDSSNYGYTF
.,15,TRBJ1-6,TRBD1,TRBV28,TGTGCCAGCAGTTTAGGGGACAGGGAGAATTCACCCCTCCACTTT,CASSLGDRENSPLHF
.,14,TRBJ2-5,.,TRBV18,TGTGCCAGCTCACCACAGGGCAACGGAGAGACCCAGTACTTC,CASSPQGNGETQYF
.,13,TRBJ1-1,.,TRBV30,TGTGCCTGGAGTGTCCCCGGGAACACTGAAGCTTTCTTT,CAWSVPGNTEAFF
once,15,TRBJ1-1,.,TRBV19,TGTGCCAGTAGTCCGCGACACTTAGATAGCACTGAAGCTTTCTTT,CASSPRHLDSTEAFF
.,18,TRBJ2-3,.,TRBV21-1,TGTGCCAGCAGCAAAGGGGGTCGGGACTACGGGAGCACAGATACGCAGTATTTT,CASSKGGRDYGSTDTQYF
few,16,TRBJ2-3,.,TRBV5-6,TGTGCCAGCAGCTCCATCGGAGGACGACACACAGATACGCAGTATTTT,CASSSIGGRHTDTQYF
medium-sized,14,TRBJ2-2,.,TRBV5-1,TGCGCCAGCAGCTGGGGGCCGGGCACCGGGGAGCTGTTTTTT,CASSWGPGTGELFF